The rows below give T cell receptor beta chains drawn from one sample of a study of naive and memory T cell subsets. A single record per CDR3 protein comes from TCRdb applying MiXCR to the UMI-ligation and nested PCR reads. The sample consists of 81,000 or so distinct CDR3 sequences, 7% of them appearing once. Sequenced sample: central memory CD4+ T cells from blood. These receptors were collected from a human donor in good health. The CDR3 runs from the conserved cysteine through the conserved F or W. Fields, in order: clone size, V gene, D gene, J gene, CDR3 DNA, CDR3 protein. D genes are given only for firm matches. For some rows the clone size is stated as once, few or many, or as a class when expanded; others skip it.

>many|TRBV28|NA|TRBJ2-7
TGTGCCAGCAGTTTACCGGGAGAAGTTGCGGGCGAGCAGTACTTC
CASSLPGEVAGEQYF
>NA|TRBV2|NA|TRBJ1-1
TGTGCCAGCAGTGCGGTCCTATCGAACACTGAAGCTTTCTTT
CASSAVLSNTEAFF
>NA|TRBV20-1|NA|TRBJ2-1
TGCAGTGCTAGTTACAGGAGCTCCTACAATGAGCAGTTCTTC
CSASYRSSYNEQFF
>many|TRBV4-3|NA|TRBJ2-3
TGCGCCAACCTCCTATCGGGGCCCCAATCGCAGTATTTT
CANLLSGPQSQYF
>many|TRBV10-3|TRBD1|TRBJ2-3
TGTGCCATCAGCCGGGACAGCCTTAGCACAGATACGCAGTATTTT
CAISRDSLSTDTQYF
>few|TRBV29-1|NA|TRBJ2-3
TGCAGCGTTGAAACTCTCACAGATACGCAGTATTTT
CSVETLTDTQYF
>many|TRBV28|NA|TRBJ1-5
TGTGCCAGCAGTCCCGCAGGGGTTATTCAGCCCCAGCATTTT
CASSPAGVIQPQHF
>many|TRBV29-1|TRBD1|TRBJ2-7
TGCAGCGTTGACTGGGGGACAGGACCCTACGAGCAGTACTTC
CSVDWGTGPYEQYF
>NA|TRBV11-3|NA|TRBJ2-7
TGTGCCAGCAGCGTCGTGAACGAGCAGTACTTC
CASSVVNEQYF
>many|TRBV20-1|NA|TRBJ1-1
TGCAGTGCTTCCAAATCGCATACTGAAGCTTTCTTT
CSASKSHTEAFF
>many|TRBV10-2|NA|TRBJ2-3
TGCGCCAGCAGGCACAGGGGGGGAGATACGCAGTATTTT
CASRHRGGDTQYF
>NA|TRBV6-2/TRBV6-3|TRBD2|TRBJ2-7
TGTGCCAGCAGTTACCGGCTAGCGGGGACATATAACTACGAGCAGTACTTC
CASSYRLAGTYNYEQYF
>many|TRBV5-6|NA|TRBJ1-2
TGTGCCAGCAGCTTTTGGGCGGGGTCAAACTATGGCTACACCTTC
CASSFWAGSNYGYTF
>many|TRBV6-1|NA|TRBJ1-1
TGTGCCAGCAGTGTGGAGACAGCCCGGGCTTTCTTT
CASSVETARAFF
>NA|TRBV6-5|NA|TRBJ2-3
TGTGCCAGCAGGAGAGGGGCCTCCGGGGGCACCACAGATACGCAGTATTTT
CASRRGASGGTTDTQYF
>many|TRBV20-1|NA|TRBJ2-7
TGCAGTGCTACGCCAGGGACCGCCCACGAGCAGTACTTC
CSATPGTAHEQYF
>many|TRBV25-1|NA|TRBJ1-6
TGTGCCAGCAGTGTTGGGAGCTCCTATAATTCACCCCTCCACTTT
CASSVGSSYNSPLHF
>many|TRBV24-1|NA|TRBJ2-7
TGTGCCACCAAGCCAAAGAGCTCCTACGAGCAGTACTTC
CATKPKSSYEQYF
>NA|TRBV6-6|NA|TRBJ1-3
TGTGCCAGCAGTTATGAGGCTAACCCCGGACGGCTCCATTTGTTTTTT
CASSYEANPGRLHLFF
>NA|TRBV20-1|NA|TRBJ2-3
TGCAGTGCCGAGGCCAGGGGGACTAGCACAGATACGCAGTATTTT
CSAEARGTSTDTQYF
>many|TRBV20-1|TRBD2|TRBJ2-7
TGCAGTGCGAAAAGCGGGAGGGCCCCCTACGAGCAGTACTTC
CSAKSGRAPYEQYF
>many|TRBV28|NA|TRBJ1-2
TGTGCCAGCGGACGGACCTACACCTTC
CASGRTYTF
>NA|TRBV6-5|NA|TRBJ2-5
TGTGCCGGCAGTCCGGGGGTCATTCGTCTTCAAGAGACCCAGTACTTC
CAGSPGVIRLQETQYF
>many|TRBV28|NA|TRBJ1-3
TGTGCCAGCAGTAACCATCCCTCAAGCTCTGGAAACACCATATATTTT
CASSNHPSSSGNTIYF
>many|TRBV29-1|NA|TRBJ2-1
TGCAGCGTTGGCAGGGGTATTGAGCAGTTCTTC
CSVGRGIEQFF
>many|TRBV7-2|NA|TRBJ1-1
TGTGCCAGCAGCTTACGGTTTGGCCCGAACACTGAAGCTTTCTTT
CASSLRFGPNTEAFF
>few|TRBV11-2|NA|TRBJ2-5
TGTGCCAGCAGCTCCAGTGGGGCGTACCAAGAGACCCAGTACTTC
CASSSSGAYQETQYF
>NA|TRBV6-1|NA|TRBJ2-7
TGTGCCAGCAACCCCCAGTCGACCTCATACGAGCAGTACTTC
CASNPQSTSYEQYF
>NA|TRBV12-3/TRBV12-4|NA|TRBJ1-3
TGTGCCAGCAGTTTACGCGCCAGGGGCGTGATGGACACCATATATTTT
CASSLRARGVMDTIYF
>many|TRBV7-8|TRBD1|TRBJ1-1
TGTGCCAGCAGCTTATCACAGGGGATAGGGACTGAAGCTTTCTTT
CASSLSQGIGTEAFF
>few|TRBV29-1|NA|TRBJ2-3
TGCAGCCTGGGCACAGATACGCAGTATTTT
CSLGTDTQYF
>many|TRBV3-1|TRBD1|TRBJ2-7
TGTGCCAGCAGCCAAGATTTAGGGACAGGGCCTCAGTACTTC
CASSQDLGTGPQYF
>many|TRBV18|NA|TRBJ2-7
TGTGCCAGCTCACCAGGGGATACCTACGAGCAGTACTTC
CASSPGDTYEQYF
>many|TRBV9|NA|TRBJ1-6
TGTGCCAGCAGCGTAGGCCAGAATAATTCACCCCTCCACTTT
CASSVGQNNSPLHF
>few|TRBV6-2/TRBV6-3|TRBD1|TRBJ2-5
TGTGCCAGCAGTCGGGACAGGACCCAAGAGACCCAGTACTTC
CASSRDRTQETQYF
>few|TRBV7-2|TRBD1|TRBJ2-7
TGTGCCAGCAGCCCCCTGGGGGGACAGGGGGCGCGGGAGCAGTACTTC
CASSPLGGQGAREQYF
>NA|TRBV12-3/TRBV12-4|NA|TRBJ2-3
TGTGCCAGCAGCATAGTTGGACAGAGCGATCGTACGCAGTATTTT
CASSIVGQSDRTQYF
>few|TRBV7-2|NA|TRBJ2-7
TGTGCCAGCAGCTTAGAGGCGTTCGCCTACGAGCAGTACTTC
CASSLEAFAYEQYF
>many|TRBV5-6|NA|TRBJ1-1
TGTGCCAGCAGCGCGGGACGGACTGAAGCTTTCTTT
CASSAGRTEAFF
>many|TRBV20-1|NA|TRBJ2-1
TGCAGCGCTCCAGGACAGACGAATGAGCAGTTCTTC
CSAPGQTNEQFF
>few|TRBV5-1|TRBD2|TRBJ2-5
TGCGCCAGCAGCTTGGGGTTAGGCGGGACTAGCGGACAAGAGACCCAGTACTTC
CASSLGLGGTSGQETQYF
>many|TRBV6-6|NA|TRBJ1-5
TGTGCCAGTCAGGGCCGGGACTGGGATCAGCCCCAGCATTTT
CASQGRDWDQPQHF
>many|TRBV6-6|NA|TRBJ2-1
TGTGCCAGCAGGCCCGGGCCCACCTACAATGAGCAGTTCTTC
CASRPGPTYNEQFF
>NA|TRBV13|NA|TRBJ1-3
TGTGCCAGCAGCACTCTCGGGGGGGACTCTGGAAACACCATATATTTT
CASSTLGGDSGNTIYF
>many|TRBV18|NA|TRBJ1-1
TGTGCCAGCTCACCGATTAAGAACACTGAAGCTTTCTTT
CASSPIKNTEAFF
>many|TRBV6-2/TRBV6-3|NA|TRBJ1-1
TGTGCCAGCAGTTACTCGAACACTGAAGCTTTCTTT
CASSYSNTEAFF
>many|TRBV12-3/TRBV12-4|NA|TRBJ1-1
TGTGCCAGCAGTTTCCGGGATGGGATGAACACTGAAGCTTTCTTT
CASSFRDGMNTEAFF
>NA|TRBV20-1|NA|TRBJ1-5
TGCAGTGCTAGTTTGGGCGAAGTTGATCAGCCCCAGCATTTT
CSASLGEVDQPQHF
>few|TRBV9|NA|TRBJ2-1
TGTGCCAGCAGCGTAGGGGGGATCCCGGGCAATGAGCAGTTCTTC
CASSVGGIPGNEQFF
>NA|TRBV6-2/TRBV6-3|NA|TRBJ2-7
TGTGCCAGCAGTTCCCGGGACGGACTTCGGTATGGGGCCTACGAGCAGTACTTC
CASSSRDGLRYGAYEQYF
>NA|TRBV19|TRBD2|TRBJ2-2
TGTGCCAGTAGTATCCTAGGACTAGCGGGAGGCGTGGAGCTGTTTTTT
CASSILGLAGGVELFF
>NA|TRBV7-2|TRBD2|TRBJ2-5
TGTGCCAGCAGCCCCGGCGGGGCGGGAGAAGAGACCCAGTACTTC
CASSPGGAGEETQYF
>NA|TRBV4-3|NA|TRBJ2-7
TGCGCCAGCAGCCAGGGGCTACCCTCCTACGAGCAGTACTTC
CASSQGLPSYEQYF
>many|TRBV20-1|NA|TRBJ1-2
TGCAGTGCTAGCGAGGACGTAACGTTCTACACCTTC
CSASEDVTFYTF
>NA|TRBV29-1|NA|TRBJ2-7
TGCAGCGTTGAGCTTCTGGGTGTGAGGGAGCAGTACTTC
CSVELLGVREQYF
>many|TRBV12-3/TRBV12-4|NA|TRBJ1-6
TGTGCCAGCAGTGACCGAAGGAGGAATTCACCCCTCCACTTT
CASSDRRRNSPLHF
>many|TRBV29-1|NA|TRBJ2-6
TGCAGGGACCCGTATGGTTCTGGGGCCAACGTCCTGACTTTC
CRDPYGSGANVLTF
>many|TRBV28|TRBD2|TRBJ2-7
TGTGCCAGCTCTTCCGGGGGGGTTCACGAGCAGTACTTC
CASSSGGVHEQYF